This TCR beta chain was retrieved from a study of neurological immune-mediated disorders. Specified time point: longitudinal time-point 3. This clonotype has at least ten counts. TCRdb re-called the 5' RACE reads through MiXCR, storing one row per CDR3 protein. Of roughly 100,000 distinct CDR3 sequences in the sample, about a tenth were seen once. Germline V lookup: CDR1 SGHVS, CDR2 FQNEAQ. J was trimmed by 0 bases and V by 7 bases; bases with no gene match: 5. This CDR3 is 16 amino acids long. The chain carries TRBV7-8 and TRBJ2-1, with 11 bases matching TRBD2. Sequencing was done on a sample of PBMCs. The receptor was isolated from a female donor with HTLV-1-associated myelopathy (HAM/TSP). As DNA, the CDR3 is TGTGCCAGCACCTATAGCGGGAGGGCCTCCTACAATGAGCAGTTCTTC. Protein product: CASTYSGRASYNEQFF.